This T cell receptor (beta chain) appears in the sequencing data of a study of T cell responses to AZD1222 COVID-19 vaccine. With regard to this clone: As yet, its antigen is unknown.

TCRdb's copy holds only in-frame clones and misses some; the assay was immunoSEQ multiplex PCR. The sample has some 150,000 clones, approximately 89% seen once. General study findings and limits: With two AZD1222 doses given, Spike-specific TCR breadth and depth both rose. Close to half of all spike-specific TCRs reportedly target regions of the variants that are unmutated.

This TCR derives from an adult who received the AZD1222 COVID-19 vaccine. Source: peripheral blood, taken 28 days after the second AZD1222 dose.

CDR3 region: CASSPVGHPNTEAFF. CDR3 nucleotides: TGTGCCAGCAGCCCCGTGGGACACCCGAACACTGAAGCTTTCTTT. The V gene is TRBV6-5, the J gene TRBJ1-1; the D gene is possibly TRBD1 (6 bases). The CDR3 covers 15 residues. Per the germline V gene, CDR1 is MNHEY and CDR2 is SVGAGI. V lost 6 bases, J lost 1 base, and 15 bases lay in between.